The source of this T cell receptor beta chain is a study of blood T cell repertoires in COVID-19. As for the study in general: Samples taken during acute and convalescent COVID-19 were collected in the United States, Italy and Spain. T cells, B-cell-depleted T cells, or PBMCs supplied cDNA or gDNA.

Germline V gene data show CDR1 as MNHNY and CDR2 as SVGAGI (reference sequence). CDR3 length: 13 residues. The ends lost 5 bases at V and 6 bases at J; junction bases unmatched: 2. In the 2 weeks before study entry, exposed participants met a COVID-19 case, which was PCR-confirmed or clinician-diagnosed. Study processing details: Quantification of nucleated cells was approximated via reference gene primer amplification. The repertoire was sequenced with immunoSEQ multiplex PCR; TCRdb's copy has only in-frame clones and lacks some. For V, J and clone size, that table is used; D and trimming come from the DNA. This sample has more than 300,000 clones, with approximately 91% found just once.

The sequence derives from a woman between 25 and 40 years old who had been exposed to COVID-19. J is TRBJ1-2 and V is TRBV6-6; the match to TRBD1 covers 11 bases. Sequenced material: PBMCs or T cells enriched from blood (not recorded which). The CDR3 here is CASSGQGADGYTF. DNA of the CDR3: TGTGCCAGCAGTGGACAGGGGGCTGATGGCTACACCTTC.